The entry that follows covers one T cell receptor beta chain sequence. The table came from immunoSEQ multiplex PCR; TCRdb's copy has only in-frame clones and leaves some out. The table includes approximately 160,000 clones, about 96% detected once. CDR3 length: 17 amino acids. V gave up 0 bases and J gave up 4 bases; unmatched junction bases: 10. The V gene's germline CDR1 is LGHNA and CDR2 YSLEER. The data were taken from a study of cytomegalovirus exposure and HLA in healthy donors. The material sequenced was PBMCs. The V gene is TRBV4-3, the J gene TRBJ2-7; 9 positions agree with TRBD1. This clonotype was sampled from a woman in her late teens or twenties in good health and CMV-seronegative. Written as DNA, the CDR3 is TGCGCCAGCAGCCAAGACCCCGGGACAGGGCCGGGTTACGAGCAGTACTTC. Translated, it gives CASSQDPGTGPGYEQYF.